The entry below describes one T cell receptor (beta chain). These data come from a study of blood T cell repertoires in COVID-19. How the authors handled the data: Estimated nucleated cell counts came from reference gene primer amplification. Data came from immunoSEQ multiplex PCR; TCRdb stores just in-frame clones and leaves some out. V and J calls and clone size come straight from that table; D and trimming were deduced from the DNA. Here the sample spans 330,000 or so clones, around 90% being singletons. Patients in Seattle were enrolled during active infection, then followed longitudinally. Trimming left V 7 bases short and J 9 bases short, with 25 bases between. Germline V CDR1 and CDR2: SGHRS, YFSETQ. The CDR3 extends over 15 amino acids.

The material sequenced was peripheral blood. This TCR derives from a man aged 25-45 years with COVID-19, enrolled during active disease. The chain has TRBV5-1 and TRBJ2-5, with D possibly being TRBD2 (7 bases). The CDR3 coding sequence is TGCGCCAGCGTTTTGAACCCTAGAGGGGGGGAGCCCCAGTACTTC. Protein product: CASVLNPRGGEPQYF.